The 21 T cell receptor beta chains below come from one sample, sequenced in a study of cytomegalovirus exposure and HLA in healthy donors. Primers: 60 Vbeta forward and 13 Jbeta reverse. TCRdb's table, derived via immunoSEQ multiplex PCR, lists solely in-frame clones and lacks some. Its table records 150,000 to 200,000 clones. Sequencing was performed on PBMCs. The receptors originated from a woman under 30 in good health and CMV-seropositive.

J is TRBJ1-2 and V is TRBV27; 12 nucleotides align to TRBD1. From germline, CDR1 is MNHEY and CDR2 SMNVEV (reference sequence). The CDR3 covers 18 residues. The ends lost 3 bases at V and 4 bases at J; junction bases unmatched: 12. The DNA of the CDR3 is TGTGCCAGCAGTTTTACCGGGACAGGGGGCCTCGTTGGCTATGGCTACACCTTC. Protein: CASSFTGTGGLVGYGYTF.

This sequence joins TRBV5-8 and TRBJ2-2; TRBD2 aligns across 14 bases. The V segment lost 3 bases and the J segment 5 bases; nucleotides outside the gene matches: 9. The germline gives CDR1 SGHTS, CDR2 YDEGEE. The CDR3 contains 18 residues. The CDR3 DNA reads TGTGCCAGCAGCTCGGGACTAGCGGGAGCCACCGAAACCGGGGAGCTGTTTTTT. This translates into CASSSGLAGATETGELFF. Full variable domain (remainder filled in from reference TRBV5-8 and TRBJ2-2): EAGVTQSPTHLIKTRGQQATLRCSPISGHTSVYWYQQALGLGLQFLLWYDEGEERNRGNFPPRFSGRQFPNYSSELNVNALELEDSALYLCASSSGLAGATETGELFFGEGSRLTVL.

The J gene is TRBJ2-7, the V gene TRBV29-1; weak D call: TRBD2 (5 bases). Germline CDR1 is SQVTM and CDR2 is ANQGSEA. The length of the CDR3 is 12 residues. V dropped 7 bases and J dropped 6 bases, with 16 bases sitting between them. CDR3 in amino acids: CSGTHPATEQYF. For the CDR3, the DNA is TGCAGCGGGACTCACCCTGCTACCGAGCAGTACTTC.

Here the CDR3 DNA reads TGTGCCAGCAGAAACCCAGGTGCGCGCGAGCAGTTCTTC. Amino acid sequence: CASRNPGAREQFF. This chain connects TRBV6-5 to TRBJ2-1, with D hard to call. V lost 6 bases, J lost 10 bases, and 16 bases lay in between. There are 13 residues in the CDR3. Per the germline V gene, CDR1 is MNHEY and CDR2 is SVGAGI.

DNA for the CDR3: TGTGCCAGCAGCTTAAGCGGGGGCTTCTCCTACAATGAGCAGTTCTTC. This sequence encodes CASSLSGGFSYNEQFF. The chain recombines TRBV14 with TRBJ2-1; 8 positions match TRBD2. In germline, CDR1 is SGHDN, CDR2 FVKESK. Trimming removed 5 bases from V and 0 bases from J; junction bases left unmatched: 6. The CDR3 loop spans 16 amino acids.

To note about this clone: The same CDR3 also results from other DNA sequences found in this sample. J is TRBJ1-4 and V is TRBV19; D ambiguous. Germline V gives CDR1 LNHDA, CDR2 SQIVND (reference sequence). CDR3 length equals 15 residues. Trimming pared 3 bases from V and 7 bases from J, leaving 15 bases between. CDR3 sequence: CASSILQDLGEKLFF. The DNA for the CDR3 is TGTGCCAGTAGTATTCTCCAGGACTTGGGTGAAAAACTGTTTTTT.

This rearrangement joins TRBV7-9 to TRBJ2-6; TRBD1 agrees at 8 bases. CDR1 is SEHNR and CDR2 is FQNEAQ in the germline V gene (reference sequence). Unmatched junction bases numbered 7, after V lost 5 bases and J lost 1 base. This CDR3 contains 17 residues. CDR3 in DNA: TGTGCCAGCAGCCCGACAGGGGCCTTTTCTGGGGCCAACGTCCTGACTTTC. It specifies CASSPTGAFSGANVLTF. Together with reference TRBV7-9 and TRBJ2-6, the CDR3 gives the full variable domain: DTGVSQNPRHKITKRGQNVTFRCDPISEHNRLYWYRQTLGQGPEFLTYFQNEAQLEKSRLLSDRFSAERPKGSFSTLEIQRTEQGDSAMYLCASSPTGAFSGANVLTFGAGSRLTVL.

V usage is TRBV5-1 and J usage is TRBJ1-1, with 9 bases matching TRBD1. CDR3 length: 14 residues. The trim removed 3 bases at V and 6 bases at J, leaving 6 bases unmatched. Germline assignment: CDR1 SGHRS and CDR2 YFSETQ. The CDR3 sequence is CASSSTGGYAEAFF. The CDR3 nucleotides read TGCGCCAGCAGCTCGACAGGGGGTTACGCTGAAGCTTTCTTT.

This chain joins TRBV7-2 and TRBJ2-1; 8 bases agree with TRBD2. V shed 7 bases, J shed 5 bases, and the junction held 7 bases outside the gene matches. Germline CDR1 SGHTA, CDR2 FQGNSA. CDR3 length: 14 amino acids. CDR3 bases: TGTGCCAGCAAGGTAGCGGGAAATAACAATGAGCAGTTCTTC. It encodes CASKVAGNNNEQFF.

The chain carries TRBV4-2 and TRBJ2-5; D is ambiguous. Trimming pared 0 bases from V and 7 bases from J, leaving 15 bases between. There are 15 residues in the CDR3. Germline assignment: CDR1 LGHNA and CDR2 YNFKEQ. The CDR3 spells CASSQDRHLMGTQYF. The CDR3 bases are TGTGCCAGCAGCCAAGACAGGCACCTGATGGGGACCCAGTACTTC.

This chain joins TRBV9 and TRBJ2-1; TRBD2 matches 8 bases. Germline V CDR1 and CDR2: SGDLS, YYNGEE. With V trimmed by 0 bases and J by 8 bases, 7 bases remained unmatched. The CDR3 contains 15 residues. The CDR3 sequence: CASSVGAGAMDEQFF. CDR3 DNA sequence: TGTGCCAGCAGCGTAGGAGCGGGAGCGATGGATGAGCAGTTCTTC.

The chain uses TRBV6-6 and TRBJ2-5; tentatively, D is TRBD1 (6 bases). This CDR3 comprises 16 residues. The germline gives CDR1 MNHNY, CDR2 SVGAGI (reference sequence). Trimming removed 2 bases at V and 1 base at J, with 14 bases between. CDR3 residues: CASSYGLGRGQETQYF. The CDR3 DNA follows: TGTGCCAGCAGTTACGGTTTGGGCAGGGGCCAAGAGACCCAGTACTTC.

The chain joins TRBV10-1 to TRBJ2-3; TRBD2 matches at 13 bases. J gave up 0 bases and V 5 bases, and 5 bases lay outside the gene matches. Germline CDR1 and CDR2: WNHNN and SYGVQD (reference sequence). The CDR3 has 17 amino acids. The CDR3 spells CASSRTSGSESTDTQYF. The CDR3 DNA sequence: TGCGCCAGCAGTCGGACTAGCGGGAGTGAGAGCACAGATACGCAGTATTTT.

V and J are TRBV7-6 and TRBJ1-5, with a tentative D call TRBD1 (6 bases). There are 18 residues in the CDR3. Germline CDR1 SGHVS, CDR2 FNYEAQ. V lost 0 bases and J 0 bases, leaving 15 bases between the germline ends. CDR3 bases: TGTGCCAGCAGCTTAGCCGTAGAGGGACATTATAGCAATCAGCCCCAGCATTTT. Protein product: CASSLAVEGHYSNQPQHF.

The rearrangement links TRBV6-1 to TRBJ1-1, with D uncertain. CDR1 and CDR2 (germline): MNHNS, SASEGT. The CDR3 has 13 amino acids. Trimming left V 7 bases short and J 6 bases short, with 15 bases between. The CDR3, as DNA: TGTGCCAGCAAAGAGGGCGCGACCTCTGAAGCTTTCTTT. It is translated as CASKEGATSEAFF.

The CDR3 region is CASSEVGRGYNQPQHF. The CDR3 DNA reads TGTGCCAGCAGTGAAGTTGGCAGGGGGTACAATCAGCCCCAGCATTTT. The V gene is TRBV6-1, the J gene TRBJ1-5, with TRBD1 matching over 7 bases. V shed 1 base and J 3 bases; nucleotides not matched to a gene: 6. The CDR3 has 16 amino acids. Germline-derived CDR1 and CDR2 are MNHNS and SASEGT.

This chain connects TRBV7-2 to TRBJ1-2; tentative D call: TRBD1 (6 bases). Germline V gene data show CDR1 as SGHTA and CDR2 as FQGNSA. Trimming removed 4 bases at V and 3 bases at J, with 15 bases between. This CDR3 contains 15 residues. The chain's CDR3 is CASSSLGQWDYGYTF. CDR3 DNA sequence: TGTGCCAGCAGCTCTCTCGGACAGTGGGACTATGGCTACACCTTC. Using reference TRBV7-2 and TRBJ1-2 for the parts outside the CDR3, the full variable domain is GAGVSQSPSNKVTEKGKDVELRCDPISGHTALYWYRQSLGQGLEFLIYFQGNSAPDKSGLPSDRFSAERTGGSVSTLTIQRTQQEDSAVYLCASSSLGQWDYGYTFGSGTRLTVV.

The chain employs TRBV2 and TRBJ1-5; D might be TRBD1 (5 bases). In germline, CDR1 is SNHLY, CDR2 FYNNEI. The CDR3 is made up of 15 amino acids. The V and J ends lost 3 bases and 0 bases respectively, with 9 bases between them. CDR3 DNA: TGTGCCAGCAGTGATAGGGGTTATAGCAATCAGCCCCAGCATTTT. Its protein product is CASSDRGYSNQPQHF.

CDR3 in amino acids: CASSPPGQFFSEAFF. For the CDR3, the DNA is TGTGCCAGCAGCCCACCGGGACAGTTCTTTTCTGAAGCTTTCTTT. J is TRBJ1-1 and V is TRBV7-9, with 7 bases lining up with TRBD1. In germline, CDR1 is SEHNR, CDR2 FQNEAQ (reference sequence). V dropped 5 bases and J dropped 6; count of bases not matched to a gene: 12. This CDR3 is 15 amino acids long.

The rearrangement uses TRBV12-5 and TRBJ2-1, with a weak D call TRBD2 (5 bases). From germline, CDR1 is LGHNT and CDR2 FRNRAP. Trimming removed 0 bases at V and 4 bases at J, with 25 bases between. This CDR3 comprises 20 residues. CDR3 coding DNA: TGTGCTAGTGGTTTGGTACTAAGTCGACTCTCGGGATCCAGGTACAATGAGCAGTTCTTC. Translated: CASGLVLSRLSGSRYNEQFF.

V gene TRBV30 combines with J gene TRBJ1-4; D gene ambiguous. Germline CDR1 reads GTSNPN; CDR2 reads SVGIG (reference sequence). V dropped 0 bases and J dropped 8 bases, with 13 bases sitting between them. This CDR3 is 14 amino acids long. The CDR3 here is CAWSVPGIGEKLFF. CDR3 coding DNA: TGTGCCTGGAGTGTCCCCGGAATCGGGGAAAAACTGTTTTTT.